This record concerns one TCR beta chain sequence. Its antigen remains unidentified. This CDR3 has 15 amino acids. Trimming took 5 bases from V and 8 from J, leaving 19 bases between them. The sample belongs to a study of T-cell reconstitution after alpha-beta-depleted transplantation in children. Using unique molecular identifiers, the investigators prepared the TCRbeta library. TCRdb reanalysed the PCR reads using MiXCR and keeps one entry per CDR3 protein. The repertoire holds about 900,000 distinct CDR3 sequences, with under 30% as singletons. Study conclusions and caveats: Reportedly, roughly two months post-transplant, alpha-beta T cells arose from several hundred expanded graft clones.

Sequencing was performed on PBMCs, mostly from graft donor cells, taken 360 days after TCRalphabeta/CD19-depleted stem cell transplant. V and J are TRBV12-3 or TRBV12-4 and TRBJ2-1; D unclear. The source is a boy in the first two years of life who had a stem cell transplant for SCID, so the T cells may come from the graft donor. CDR3 protein: CASSAWAERAYEQFF. CDR3 DNA: TGTGCCAGCAGTGCCTGGGCAGAAAGAGCCTATGAGCAGTTCTTC.